The following is a T cell receptor (beta chain) sequence with its context. Its antigen is unknown. This sample is part of a study of regulatory T cells in long-lasting Graves disease. Study-wide results and caveats: Persistent Graves' cases showed lower TCR diversity than newly diagnosed cases.

Time point noted: persistent/refractory GD, antithyroid drugs over 5 years with positive TRAb. RNA from PBMCs was the source of the TCR library. A blood draw put around 9.1 milliliters of peripheral blood into EDTA tubes. HTBI primers from iRepertoire and Arm-PCR of CDR3 regions yielded the TCR beta libraries. TCRdb reprocessed the multiplex PCR reads with MiXCR, giving one entry per CDR3 protein. This sample has 420,000 or so distinct CDR3 sequences, with around 24% found just once. CDR3 size: 13 residues. Germline V gene lookup returns CDR1 SGHDN and CDR2 FVKESK. V lost 3 bases to trimming and J lost 10 bases, with 15 bases between them.

The sequencing here drew on peripheral blood mononuclear cells (PBMCs), taken when the disease was refractory, from a patient treated with antithyroid drugs. The clonotype originates from a female donor with Graves disease. This chain links TRBV14 with TRBJ1-2, with D possibly matching TRBD1 (5 bases). The CDR3 sequence is CASSQTVTGHYTF. The CDR3, as DNA: TGTGCCAGCAGCCAGACAGTGACCGGCCACTACACCTTC.